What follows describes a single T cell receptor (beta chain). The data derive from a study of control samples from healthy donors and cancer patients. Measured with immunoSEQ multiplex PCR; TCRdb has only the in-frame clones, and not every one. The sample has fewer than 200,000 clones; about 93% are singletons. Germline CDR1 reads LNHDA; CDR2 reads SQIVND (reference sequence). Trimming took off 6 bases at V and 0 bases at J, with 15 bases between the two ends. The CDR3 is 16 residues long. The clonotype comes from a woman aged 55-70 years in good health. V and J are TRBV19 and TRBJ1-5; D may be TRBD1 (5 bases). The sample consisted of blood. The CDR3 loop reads CASRGGSGYSNQPQHF. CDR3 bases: TGTGCCAGTAGGGGGGGGTCGGGCTATAGCAATCAGCCCCAGCATTTT.